A single T cell receptor beta chain is shown here with its context. Its antigen is undetermined. CDR1 is LNHDA, CDR2 SQIVND, per germline (reference sequence). Trimming pared 3 bases from V and 5 bases from J, leaving 14 bases between. The CDR3 totals 15 residues. The sample is drawn from a study of T cell repertoires in cytomegalovirus infection. Study-wide findings and caveats: CMV carriers with the relevant HLA were identified by cumulative public TCR beta family frequency.

TCRdb reanalysed the reads using MiXCR and keeps one entry per CDR3 protein. The sample shows roughly 800,000 distinct CDR3 sequences, 29% of them seen only once. The specimen was cultured CD8+ T cells from PBMCs, collected from culture after CMV antigen stimulation. The TCR originated in a human donor in good health (CMV status not recorded). Some clones in this sample may be carry-over from other donors' samples. The rearrangement joins TRBV19 to TRBJ2-1; no clear D. CDR3: CASSMPSYLDNEQFF. The CDR3 DNA reads TGTGCCAGTAGTATGCCGTCCTACCTTGACAATGAGCAGTTCTTC.